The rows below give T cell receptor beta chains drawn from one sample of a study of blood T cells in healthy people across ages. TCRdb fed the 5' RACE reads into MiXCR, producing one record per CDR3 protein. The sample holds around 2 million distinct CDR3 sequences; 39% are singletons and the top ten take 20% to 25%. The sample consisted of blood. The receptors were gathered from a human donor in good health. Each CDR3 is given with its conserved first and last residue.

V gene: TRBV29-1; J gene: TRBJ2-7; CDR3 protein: CSALTGLGSYEQYF
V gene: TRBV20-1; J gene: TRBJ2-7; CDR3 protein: CSARDRGGKQYF
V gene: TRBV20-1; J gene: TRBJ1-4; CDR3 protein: CSASRLATNEKLFF
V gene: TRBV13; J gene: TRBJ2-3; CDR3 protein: CASSLAERGNTDTQYF
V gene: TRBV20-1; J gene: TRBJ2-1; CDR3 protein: CSARGGNRYNEQFF
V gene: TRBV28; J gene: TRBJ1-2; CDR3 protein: CASSLFSTKFGYTF
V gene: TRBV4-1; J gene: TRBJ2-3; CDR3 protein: CASSHKELDIFTTQYF
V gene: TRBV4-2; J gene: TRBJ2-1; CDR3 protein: CASSLEGGLTFPEQFF
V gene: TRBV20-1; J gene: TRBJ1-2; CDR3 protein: CSAIGQDRSGYTF
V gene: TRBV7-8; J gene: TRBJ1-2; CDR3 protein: CASSLEWAEHGYTF